The present T cell receptor (beta chain) was sequenced within a study of beta chain features in type 1 diabetes. Study-wide findings and caveats: Short templates might get an advantage during PCR, and this would be equal in patients and controls. There was a possibility that cDNA sequencing over-represented cells with high TCR expression.

Germline values: CDR1 SGDLS, CDR2 YYNGEE. The CDR3 consists of 16 residues. V was pared by 2 bases and J by 1 base, with 3 bases of the junction left unmatched. This clone was detected only a few times. The target antigen is unknown. The sequenced template was cDNA made from the entire isolated RNA. Assay: immunoSEQ multiplex PCR; the TCRdb copy retains only in-frame clones and omits some. The sample contains more than 110,000 clones, about 7.1% of which appear only once. The sequenced sample consisted of central memory CD4+ T cells from blood. The gene calls are TRBV9 and TRBJ2-2; 9 bases are shared with TRBD1. The clonotype originates from a woman in her twenties or thirties in good health. The CDR3 DNA is TGTGCCAGCAGCGTGGGGACAGGGAGGAACACCGGGGAGCTGTTTTTT. The encoded protein is CASSVGTGRNTGELFF.